Given below is one T cell receptor (beta chain) in context. What it binds is not known. This sample was taken from a study of T cell responses to AZD1222 COVID-19 vaccine. General study points: The CD4 TCRs associated with vaccination extended across spike and predominated at 160-218 and 743-854. Clonal diversity may have been underestimated in mostly white British donors. Repertoire samples came only from after the peak T cell response.

Generated by immunoSEQ multiplex PCR, the TCRdb table keeps only in-frame clones and is missing some. The sample includes about 120,000 clones, about 93% of them seen just once. CDR3 length: 14 residues. V was clipped by 5 bases and J by 0 bases, with 11 bases between them. Germline V gene data show CDR1 as MNHEY and CDR2 as SMNVEV (reference sequence). The TCR sequence derives from an adult who received the MenACWY meningococcal vaccine as a control. The rearrangement links TRBV27 to TRBJ2-7; D may be TRBD1 (6 bases). The specimen comprised peripheral blood, sampled 28 days after the second dose of the MenACWY control vaccine. CDR3 amino acids: CASSPRTASYEQYF. As DNA, the CDR3 is TGTGCCAGCAGTCCCAGGACAGCCTCCTACGAGCAGTACTTC.